This T cell receptor (beta chain) was found in a study of CD8 T cells in ankylosing spondylitis. General study results and limits: A TCR beta motif of 8 or 9 highly homologous variants appeared characteristic of ankylosing spondylitis blood. The study looked at matched synovial fluid samples from ankylosing spondylitis patients. Disease-linked clones were reported to be significantly enriched there. Relatively rare in peripheral blood, disease-linked clones were also CD8+.

CDR3 size: 13 residues. Between the trimmed V and J ends, which lost 3 bases and 4 bases, there was a span of 9 bases. Germline V gives CDR1 SGDLS, CDR2 YYNGEE. As regards this clonotype: The antigen remains undetermined.

The authors made TCR beta libraries by quantitative 5'-RACE with molecular barcodes. In TCRdb, the 5' RACE reads were re-called with MiXCR into one record per CDR3 protein. The data contain 30,000 to 45,000 distinct CDR3 sequences, around 3% of them seen just once; the ten biggest clones take up about 3%. The sample taken for sequencing was blood, either unsorted or a sorted T cell fraction (not recorded which). The sequence was obtained from a male donor with ankylosing spondylitis or in good health (not recorded which). The chain combines TRBV9 with TRBJ2-3; D possibly corresponds to TRBD1 (5 bases). Written as DNA, the CDR3 is TGTGCCAGCAGCGCAGGGCTTGCAGATACGCAGTATTTT. Translated: CASSAGLADTQYF.